The rows below give T cell receptor beta chains drawn from one sample of a study of preoperative IRX-2 immunotherapy in early breast cancer. The table came from immunoSEQ multiplex PCR; TCRdb's copy has only in-frame clones and leaves some out. This sample yields some 30,000 clones, of which over 85% are seen a single time; over 1.5% belongs to the top ten. This specimen consisted of tumor tissue, obtained after IRX-2 immunotherapy. These receptor sequences come from a human donor with breast cancer. Each CDR3 is given with its conserved first and last residue. D genes are given only for firm matches. Size is stated for part of the rows, as once, few or many counts, or as a class when the clone is expanded.

len: 13; j_gene: TRBJ2-1; d_gene: .; abundance: .; v_gene: TRBV7-4; CDR3nt: TGTGCCAGCAGCTTAAGTGGAAACAATGAGCAGTTCTTC; CDR3aa: CASSLSGNNEQFF
len: 16; j_gene: TRBJ1-4; d_gene: TRBD1; abundance: .; v_gene: TRBV5-1; CDR3nt: TGCGCCAGCAGCTCACAGCCGGGACAGCCTAATGAAAAACTGTTTTTT; CDR3aa: CASSSQPGQPNEKLFF
len: 13; j_gene: TRBJ2-5; d_gene: .; abundance: .; v_gene: TRBV6-8; CDR3nt: TGTGCCAGCAGACGCACGAACCAAGAGACCCAGTACTTC; CDR3aa: CASRRTNQETQYF
len: 15; j_gene: TRBJ2-1; d_gene: .; abundance: once; v_gene: TRBV28; CDR3nt: TGTGCCAGCCTGCCGGGGGGCAGCTCCTACAATGAGCAGTTCTTC; CDR3aa: CASLPGGSSYNEQFF
len: 14; j_gene: TRBJ2-2; d_gene: .; abundance: .; v_gene: TRBV6-8; CDR3nt: TGTGCCATCACCCCTGGATCCTCACCCGGGGAGCTGTTTTTT; CDR3aa: CAITPGSSPGELFF
len: 15; j_gene: TRBJ2-3; d_gene: TRBD2; abundance: few; v_gene: TRBV11-3; CDR3nt: TGTGCCAGCAGCTCCCAAGGGACTAGCTCCGATACGCAGTATTTT; CDR3aa: CASSSQGTSSDTQYF
len: 14; j_gene: TRBJ2-5; d_gene: .; abundance: .; v_gene: TRBV11-3; CDR3nt: TGTGCCAGCAGCGCACACAGGGGAGGAGAGACCCAGTACTTC; CDR3aa: CASSAHRGGETQYF
len: 11; j_gene: TRBJ2-3; d_gene: .; abundance: .; v_gene: TRBV19; CDR3nt: TGTGCCACCGATGAAGGGGATACGCAGTATTTT; CDR3aa: CATDEGDTQYF
len: 16; j_gene: TRBJ2-3; d_gene: TRBD1; abundance: .; v_gene: TRBV11-3; CDR3nt: TGTGCCAGCAGCATCACCGGGACAGCTAGCACAGATACGCAGTATTTT; CDR3aa: CASSITGTASTDTQYF
len: 13; j_gene: TRBJ2-2; d_gene: .; abundance: once; v_gene: TRBV12-5; CDR3nt: TGTGCTAGTGGACGGTTAAACACCGGGGAGCTGTTTTTT; CDR3aa: CASGRLNTGELFF
len: 13; j_gene: TRBJ2-4; d_gene: .; abundance: .; v_gene: TRBV6-8; CDR3nt: TGTGCCAGCAGTAACTCCAGGGTAAACATTCAGTACTTC; CDR3aa: CASSNSRVNIQYF
len: 15; j_gene: TRBJ2-7; d_gene: .; abundance: once; v_gene: TRBV7-1; CDR3nt: TGTGCCAGCAGCTTAGGGTTGGGTTCATCCTACGAGCAGTACTTC; CDR3aa: CASSLGLGSSYEQYF
len: 15; j_gene: TRBJ1-1; d_gene: .; abundance: .; v_gene: TRBV6-8; CDR3nt: TGTGCCATCCTTTCGTATCCGGGGACGAACACTGAAGCTTTCTTT; CDR3aa: CAILSYPGTNTEAFF
len: 18; j_gene: TRBJ2-1; d_gene: TRBD1; abundance: .; v_gene: TRBV28; CDR3nt: TGTGCCGTATCGACAAGCAGGGGGCTGGGGGGACTGAACAATGAGCAGTTCTTC; CDR3aa: CAVSTSRGLGGLNNEQFF
len: 15; j_gene: TRBJ2-6; d_gene: .; abundance: .; v_gene: TRBV6-8; CDR3nt: TGTGCTAGCAGGCTCCAACGCTCTGGGGCCAACGTCCTGACTTTC; CDR3aa: CASRLQRSGANVLTF
len: 16; j_gene: TRBJ2-1; d_gene: TRBD2; abundance: .; v_gene: TRBV11-3; CDR3nt: TGTGCCAGCAGCCCCAGGGGACTAGCGGGCAACAATGAGCAGTTCTTC; CDR3aa: CASSPRGLAGNNEQFF